These 24 T cell receptor beta chains were all obtained from the same sample, sequenced in a study of beta chain features in type 1 diabetes. Their antigens remain unidentified. As every portion of the isolated RNA was reverse transcribed, the sequencing read expressed TCRB transcripts. The method was immunoSEQ multiplex PCR; TCRdb's version includes in-frame clones alone and lacks a portion of them. The profile shows roughly 700,000 clones, about an eighth of them singletons. Study-wide results and caveats: All four CD4+ subsets of Type 1 diabetes patients contained TCRB CDR3s that were moderately but significantly shorter.

The specimen sequenced was naive CD4+ T cells from blood. These receptors originate from a man aged 18 to 35 with type 1 diabetes.

The CDR3 nucleotides read TGTGCCAGCAGTTTCCCCGCGGGACAGGGGGACTACGAGCAGTACTTC. Amino acid sequence: CASSFPAGQGDYEQYF. The V and J genes are TRBV28 and TRBJ2-7, with 11 nucleotides matching TRBD1. With 3 bases clipped from V and 3 bases from J, the junction kept 7 bases outside the gene matches. From germline, CDR1 is MDHEN and CDR2 SYDVKM. This CDR3 has 16 amino acids.

The chain recombines TRBV30 with TRBJ1-2; maybe TRBD1 (6 bases). Trimming left V 0 bases short and J 6 bases short, with 8 bases between. The germline V gene encodes CDR1 GTSNPN and CDR2 SVGIG (reference sequence). This CDR3 comprises 12 residues. CDR3 region: CAWSVQGNGYTF. The CDR3 DNA reads as TGTGCCTGGAGTGTACAGGGTAATGGCTACACCTTC.

This clone was counted a few times. The gene calls are TRBV18 and TRBJ1-6, with D hard to call. The ends were cut back, 4 bases at V and 7 bases at J, with 8 bases in the middle. Germline CDR1 is KGHSH and CDR2 is LQKENI. The CDR3 loop spans 13 amino acids. The CDR3 DNA is TGTGCCAGCTCACGTTCCGTGAATTCACCCCTCCACTTT. Residues: CASSRSVNSPLHF.

This clone has only a few counts. This sequence joins TRBV14 and TRBJ2-5; no firm D call. The CDR3 runs to 17 residues. Germline CDR1 is SGHDN and CDR2 is FVKESK. The V gene lost 1 base and the J gene lost 2 bases, with 17 bases spanning the gap. CDR3 coding DNA: TGTGCCAGCAGCCAAGTGGGCAGGTCGACACCTCAAGAGACCCAGTACTTC. Amino acid sequence: CASSQVGRSTPQETQYF.

This chain uses TRBV9 with TRBJ1-6; no firm D call. The CDR3 sequence is 13 residues long. CDR1 SGDLS and CDR2 YYNGEE come from the germline V gene. Trimming cost V 4 bases and J 9 bases, with 11 bases left between them. The CDR3 DNA reads as TGTGCCAGCAGCCCGGAAGGGTTTTCACCCCTCCACTTT. This sequence encodes CASSPEGFSPLHF.

This chain links TRBV30 with TRBJ2-7; maybe TRBD2 (6 bases). CDR3 length: 16 residues. Trimming pared 2 bases from V and 2 bases from J, leaving 19 bases between. The germline gives CDR1 GTSNPN, CDR2 SVGIG (reference sequence). CDR3: CAWSRCGTATTYEQYF. In DNA form, the CDR3 reads TGTGCCTGGAGTAGGTGCGGGACGGCGACCACCTACGAGCAGTACTTC.

This clone was counted between two and nine times. The chain couples TRBV30 to TRBJ2-7; D not resolved. Trimming shortened V by 0 bases and J by 3 bases, and 6 bases separated the two germline ends. This CDR3 has 12 amino acids. Germline CDR1 is GTSNPN and CDR2 is SVGIG (reference sequence). The CDR3 is CAWSVRHYEQYF. The CDR3 bases are TGTGCCTGGAGTGTACGCCACTACGAGCAGTACTTC.

This clone was picked up a small number of times. The rearrangement joins TRBV1 to TRBJ2-7; the table's D call of TRBD2 was not tested on the DNA. TRBV1 is assigned pseudogene status. The CDR3 is 14 residues long. The CDR3 loop reads CTPGLAGQPYEQYF. CDR3 bases: TGCACTCCGGGACTAGCGGGACAACCCTACGAGCAGTACTTC.

This clone showed up just a few times. The chain is built from TRBV5-1 and TRBJ2-7, with unresolved D. The V end was cut by 0 bases, the J end by 3 bases, with 10 bases between. The CDR3 covers 14 residues. Germline values: CDR1 SGHRS, CDR2 YFSETQ. The chain's CDR3 is CASSLEPVFYEQYF. Here the CDR3 DNA reads TGCGCCAGCAGCTTGGAGCCCGTTTTCTACGAGCAGTACTTC.

For this clone: Other nucleotide sequences in the sample specify the same CDR3. The chain has TRBV30 and TRBJ2-3; 7 positions match TRBD1. Per the germline V gene, CDR1 is GTSNPN and CDR2 is SVGIG (reference sequence). V trimming: 2 bases; J trimming: 2 bases; junction bases outside the gene matches: 1. CDR3 length: 13 amino acids. The CDR3 sequence: CAWSRGHTDTQYF. Written as DNA, the CDR3 is TGTGCCTGGAGTAGGGGGCACACAGATACGCAGTATTTT.

Written as DNA, the CDR3 is TGTGCCAGCTCACCTACCTCGGCGGGGCACACCTTC. Translated, it gives CASSPTSAGHTF. The rearrangement joins TRBV18 to TRBJ1-2, with D perhaps matching TRBD1 (5 bases). CDR3 length: 12 amino acids. Germline lookup yields CDR1 KGHSH and CDR2 LQKENI. Trimming cost V 3 bases and J 12 bases, with 14 bases left between them.

The chain uses TRBV4-2 and TRBJ2-3; D gene unclear. The V end was cut by 1 base, the J end by 2 bases, with 10 bases between. This CDR3 is built from 15 residues. Per the germline V gene, CDR1 is LGHNA and CDR2 is YNFKEQ. This CDR3 is CASSQGIGLTDTQYF. The CDR3 region has the DNA TGTGCCAGCAGCCAAGGGATCGGGCTCACAGATACGCAGTATTTT.

This sequence joins TRBV29-1 and TRBJ2-1; D remains ambiguous. In germline, CDR1 is SQVTM, CDR2 ANQGSEA. There are 11 residues in the CDR3. Trimming took off 4 bases at V and 8 bases at J, with 9 bases between the two ends. The DNA of the CDR3 is TGCAGCGTTGTACAAGTGGATGAGCAGTTCTTC. This translates into CSVVQVDEQFF.

The chain recombines TRBV30 with TRBJ1-2; the D gene is possibly TRBD1 (5 bases). The CDR3 is 17 amino acids. With 0 bases removed from V and 8 bases from J, the gap between germline ends came to 25 bases. In germline, CDR1 is GTSNPN, CDR2 SVGIG (reference sequence). The CDR3 DNA sequence: TGTGCCTGGAGTGTAAATCCCGACCGGGGCGCCCTTCGGGGCTACACCTTC. It encodes CAWSVNPDRGALRGYTF.

Remarks on this clone: The same CDR3 is also encoded by other DNA sequences in this sample. The rearrangement joins TRBV5-1 to TRBJ1-5; D is undetermined. This CDR3 comprises 13 residues. CDR1 is SGHRS, CDR2 YFSETQ, per germline. Trimming removed 0 bases at V and 5 bases at J, with 6 bases between. CDR3 sequence reads: CASSLDGDQPQHF. The CDR3 coding sequence is TGCGCCAGCAGCTTGGATGGGGATCAGCCCCAGCATTTT.

In this sample, this clone turned up a few times. The chain combines TRBV30 with TRBJ2-7; the D call may be TRBD1 or TRBD2 (5 bases each). Trimming took 3 bases from V and 1 from J, leaving 13 bases between them. This CDR3 spans 14 amino acids. CDR1 is GTSNPN and CDR2 is SVGIG in the germline V gene (reference sequence). This chain's CDR3 is CAWSRDATSYEQYF. CDR3 DNA sequence: TGTGCCTGGAGCCGGGACGCAACATCCTACGAGCAGTACTTC. The full variable domain, completed using reference TRBV30 and TRBJ2-7, is SQTIHQWPATLVQPVGSPLSLECTVEGTSNPNLYWYRQAAGRGLQLLFYSVGIGQISSEVPQNLSASRPQDRQFILSSKKLLLSDSGFYLCAWSRDATSYEQYFGPGTRLTVT.

The rearrangement uses TRBV28 and TRBJ1-6, with D possibly being TRBD1 (5 bases). V lost 6 bases and J 9 bases, leaving 9 bases between the germline ends. The germline V gene encodes CDR1 MDHEN and CDR2 SYDVKM. The CDR3 sequence is 12 residues long. Written as DNA, the CDR3 is TGTGCCAGCAGATTCCAGGGTTCACCCCTCCACTTT. This gives the protein CASRFQGSPLHF.

This clone came up a few times. The chain recombines TRBV30 with TRBJ2-2; tentative D call: TRBD1 (5 bases). Per the germline V gene, CDR1 is GTSNPN and CDR2 is SVGIG (reference sequence). The CDR3 length is 11 residues. Trimming shortened V by 5 bases and J by 7 bases, and 8 bases separated the two germline ends. The DNA for the CDR3 is TGTGCCTGGGCAGGGTTCGGGGAGCTGTTTTTT. Translation gives CAWAGFGELFF.

V is TRBV6-6 and J is TRBJ1-1; no clear D. The V end lost 6 bases, the J end lost 2 bases, and 10 bases lay between the germline ends. CDR3 length: 13 amino acids. CDR1 is MNHNY, CDR2 SVGAGI, per germline (reference sequence). CDR3 nucleotides: TGTGCCAGCAGGCGAACACCAAACACTGAAGCTTTCTTT. The encoded protein is CASRRTPNTEAFF.

The chain joins TRBV21-1 to TRBJ1-2. TRBV21-1 is reported as a pseudogene. This CDR3 comprises 12 residues. The CDR3 is CASSKVGYGYTF. The CDR3 nucleotides read TGTGCCAGCAGCAAAGTAGGCTATGGCTACACCTTC.

As DNA, the CDR3 is TGTGCCAGCAGTTCCGGACAGGGTACGCAGGGCTACACCTTC. As protein: CASSSGQGTQGYTF. J is TRBJ1-2 and V is TRBV28; TRBD1 agrees at 8 bases. The CDR3 consists of 14 residues. Trimming took 4 bases from V and 8 from J; bases not matched to a gene: 9. Germline CDR1 is MDHEN and CDR2 is SYDVKM.

There are a few counts of this clone. The chain is built from TRBV27 and TRBJ1-2; D remains ambiguous. The germline V gene encodes CDR1 MNHEY and CDR2 SMNVEV (reference sequence). V was shortened by 3 bases and J by 4 bases, with 12 bases between the two germline ends. There are 14 residues in the CDR3. CDR3 sequence: CASSFARETYGYTF. Written as DNA, the CDR3 is TGTGCCAGCAGTTTCGCCCGGGAAACCTATGGCTACACCTTC.

This clone showed up just a few times. The V gene is TRBV30, the J gene TRBJ2-3, with a weak D call TRBD2 (5 bases). Per germline, CDR1 GTSNPN and CDR2 SVGIG (reference sequence). The CDR3 is made up of 14 amino acids. The V gene lost 6 bases and the J gene lost 5 bases, with 18 bases spanning the gap. The CDR3 region has the DNA TGTGCCTGTGAGGGTTACCGACCCGGAGATACGCAGTATTTT. Its translation is CACEGYRPGDTQYF.

V is TRBV18 and J is TRBJ2-1, with D possibly matching TRBD2 (6 bases). Trimming took off 0 bases at V and 3 bases at J, with 12 bases between the two ends. The CDR3 runs 16 residues. The germline CDR1 and CDR2 sequences are KGHSH and LQKENI. CDR3 protein: CASSPPNPGDYNEQFF. CDR3 in DNA: TGTGCCAGCTCACCACCGAATCCGGGAGACTACAATGAGCAGTTCTTC.